The 17 T cell receptor beta chains listed next were all sequenced from one sample in a study of blood T cells in healthy people across ages. The authors ran a second PCR of 7 to 11 cycles using a sample-barcoded 5' primer and a J-beta primer mix. A single record per CDR3 protein comes from TCRdb applying MiXCR to the 5' RACE reads. Of about 1.6 million distinct CDR3 sequences detected, about 35% appear once; the ten largest clones hold approximately 11%. The sample taken for sequencing was blood. These receptors were obtained from a woman aged 25 to 45 in good health.

A remark on this clonotype: A read error is possible here, since a much larger clone lies one base away. The V and J genes are TRBV6-2 or TRBV6-3 and TRBJ2-1; TRBD2 matches 11 bases. Trimming cost V 7 bases and J 2 bases; bases outside gene matches: 1. CDR3 size: 14 residues. Germline V gene lookup returns CDR1 MNHEY and CDR2 SVGEGT. CDR3 DNA: TGTGCCAGCATTAGCGGGGGGGCCTACAATGAGCAGTTCTTC. Translation gives CASISGGAYNEQFF.

This chain connects TRBV2 to TRBJ1-1; D remains ambiguous. V was clipped by 7 bases and J by 0 bases, with 9 bases between them. The germline V gene has CDR1 SNHLY and CDR2 FYNNEI. CDR3 length: 13 residues. CDR3 DNA sequence: TGTGCCAGCACCGACTACGTGAACACTGAAGCTTTCTTT. It is translated as CASTDYVNTEAFF.

V usage is TRBV10-3 and J usage is TRBJ1-1, with 7 bases matching TRBD1. Germline-derived CDR1 and CDR2 are ENHRY and SYGVKD. This CDR3 spans 14 amino acids. V was clipped by 8 bases and J by 2 bases; unmatched bases: 8. The CDR3 DNA is TGTGCCATCGGGCGAGACAGGGATAACACTGAAGCTTTCTTT. Protein sequence: CAIGRDRDNTEAFF.

V is TRBV5-1 and J is TRBJ2-3; a possible D gene is TRBD2 (6 bases). CDR3 size: 15 residues. Trimming shortened V by 2 bases and J by 4 bases, and 14 bases separated the two germline ends. Per germline, CDR1 SGHRS and CDR2 YFSETQ. In DNA, the CDR3 is TGCGCCAGCAGCTTCACGGGAGTAGGTGCAGATACGCAGTATTTT. Protein: CASSFTGVGADTQYF. Full variable domain (missing parts from reference TRBV5-1 and TRBJ2-3): KAGVTQTPRYLIKTRGQQVTLSCSPISGHRSVSWYQQTPGQGLQFLFEYFSETQRNKGNFPGRFSGRQFSNSRSEMNVSTLELGDSALYLCASSFTGVGADTQYFGPGTRLTVL.

Here the CDR3 reads CASSSSGRGEQGNIQYF. As DNA, the CDR3 is TGTGCCAGCAGCTCTAGCGGGAGGGGCGAACAGGGTAACATTCAGTACTTC. The rearrangement uses TRBV4-2 and TRBJ2-4, with TRBD2 identical over 12 bases. There are 17 residues in the CDR3. V gave up 5 bases and J gave up 7 bases; unmatched junction bases: 12. In germline, CDR1 is LGHNA, CDR2 YNFKEQ.

This clonotype was seen more than once but under ten times. The rearrangement links TRBV20-1 to TRBJ2-1; 7 nucleotides line up with TRBD2. Germline V gene data show CDR1 as DFQATT and CDR2 as SNEGSKA (reference sequence). With 0 bases clipped from V and 0 bases from J, the junction kept 5 bases outside the gene matches. The CDR3 covers 16 residues. In DNA, the CDR3 is TGCAGTGCTAGAGAGAGCGGGGCCGCCTCCTACAATGAGCAGTTCTTC. Its protein is CSARESGAASYNEQFF.

The CDR3 sequence: CATSTRWGARYGYTF. As DNA, the CDR3 is TGTGCCACCTCAACCCGGTGGGGGGCCCGCTATGGCTACACCTTC. V usage is TRBV27 and J usage is TRBJ1-2; tentatively, D is TRBD1 (6 bases). Trimming cost V 10 bases and J 4 bases, with 22 bases left between them. Germline values: CDR1 MNHEY, CDR2 SMNVEV (reference sequence). The CDR3 is 15 residues long.

This clonotype was detected a few times. This chain uses TRBV7-8 with TRBJ2-3; no clear D. V was shortened by 1 base and J by 1 base, with 15 bases between the two germline ends. This CDR3 spans 17 amino acids. Germline values: CDR1 SGHVS, CDR2 FQNEAQ. CDR3 DNA: TGTGCCAGCAGCTTAGGGCTGACTCGACCGCGCACAGATACGCAGTATTTT. Translated, it gives CASSLGLTRPRTDTQYF. Filled out from reference TRBV7-8 and TRBJ2-3, the complete variable domain reads GAGVSQSPRYKVAKRGQDVALRCDPISGHVSLFWYQQALGQGPEFLTYFQNEAQLDKSGLPSDRFFAERPEGSVSTLKIQRTQQEDSAVYLCASSLGLTRPRTDTQYFGPGTRLTVL.

This clonotype appeared a few times. The chain recombines TRBV10-3 with TRBJ1-2; a weak D match, TRBD1 (5 bases). Germline V gene lookup returns CDR1 ENHRY and CDR2 SYGVKD. CDR3 size: 13 residues. V dropped 3 bases and J dropped 2 bases, with 7 bases sitting between them. The CDR3: CAISDSGNYGYTF. CDR3 bases: TGTGCCATCAGTGACTCAGGGAACTATGGCTACACCTTC.

The rearrangement uses TRBV15 and TRBJ2-7; 7 bases are shared with TRBD2. CDR3 length: 14 residues. V lost 3 bases to trimming and J lost 3 bases; unmatched junction nucleotides: 5. CDR1 and CDR2 (germline): LNHNV, YYDKDF (reference sequence). The CDR3 coding sequence is TGTGCCACCAGCAGGGGCGGGAGTCGCTACGAGCAGTACTTC. Protein sequence: CATSRGGSRYEQYF.

The gene calls are TRBV2 and TRBJ1-2, with D hard to call. Germline lookup yields CDR1 SNHLY and CDR2 FYNNEI. The V end was cut by 7 bases, the J end by 6 bases, with 12 bases between. This CDR3 is 12 amino acids long. CDR3 region: CASTWEYHGYTF. In DNA form, the CDR3 reads TGTGCCAGCACCTGGGAATATCATGGCTACACCTTC.

This clonotype was observed a handful of times. The junction and the germline gene differ at one end; a read error may be behind it. The rearrangement links TRBV29-1 to TRBJ2-7; D is unclear. Germline CDR1 is SQVTM and CDR2 is ANQGSEA. There are 15 residues in the CDR3. The DNA of the CDR3 is TGCAGCGTCGAAGCTTTCGAAGGGTCGGGCTACGAGCAGTACTTC. It is translated as CSVEAFEGSGYEQYF.

This clonotype was picked up a small number of times. This chain joins TRBV21-1 and TRBJ2-3; the table calls TRBD1, which could not be checked here. TRBV21-1 is recorded as a pseudogene. The CDR3 sequence is 16 residues long. The CDR3 reads CASSSRDRGPTDTQYF. DNA of the CDR3: TGTGCCAGCAGTTCCCGGGACAGGGGACCCACAGATACGCAGTATTTT.

This sequence joins TRBV15 and TRBJ2-1; 12 positions agree with TRBD2. CDR1 is LNHNV and CDR2 is YYDKDF in the germline V gene (reference sequence). V lost 5 bases, J lost 0 bases, and 5 bases stayed unmatched. This CDR3 contains 17 residues. CDR3 nucleotide sequence: TGTGCCACCAGCGTGCCGGGACTAGCGGGCTCCTACAATGAGCAGTTCTTC. This translates into CATSVPGLAGSYNEQFF.

This clonotype came up a few times. This chain connects TRBV30 to TRBJ1-5; no reliable D call. The V gene's germline CDR1 is GTSNPN and CDR2 SVGIG (reference sequence). The CDR3 spans 12 residues. Trimming left V 0 bases short and J 6 bases short, with 6 bases between. CDR3: CAWSVPPQPQHF. CDR3 bases: TGTGCCTGGAGTGTACCCCCTCAGCCCCAGCATTTT.

The table lists this clonotype with a few counts. V is TRBV7-3 and J is TRBJ2-3, with 7 bases that match TRBD2. J gave up 6 bases and V 2 bases, and 14 bases lay outside the gene matches. CDR1 and CDR2 from the germline V gene are SGHTA and FQGTGA. The CDR3 consists of 17 residues. The CDR3 sequence: CASSLGPGLSPADTQYF. CDR3 nucleotides: TGTGCCAGCAGCTTAGGACCGGGACTAAGCCCAGCGGATACGCAGTATTTT.

In this sample, this clonotype turned up a few times. The chain recombines TRBV11-2 with TRBJ1-4; 7 positions match TRBD1. Germline assignment: CDR1 SGHAT and CDR2 FQNNGV. CDR3 size: 14 residues. With V trimmed by 5 bases and J by 8 bases, 8 bases remained unmatched. CDR3 residues: CASSQDRWSEKLFF. CDR3 bases: TGTGCCAGCAGCCAGGACAGGTGGTCCGAAAAACTGTTTTTT.